This is a list of T cell receptor beta chains from one sample in a study of diagnostic markers for celiac disease. TCRdb reworked the reads into one entry per CDR3 protein, no DNA. The table lists some 1,600 distinct CDR3 sequences, with 8% to 11% in the top ten. The sample comprised either unsorted cells or a sorted T cell fraction (not recorded which). The receptors were gathered from a human donor. Both conserved end residues are part of each CDR3. Fields, in order: clone size, V gene, CDR3 length, J gene, CDR3 protein. Some rows have no size entry. The others give once, few or many, or a class for an expanded clone.

abundance: .; v_gene: TRBV7-2; len: 13; j_gene: TRBJ2-7; CDR3aa: CASSLADRGEQYF
abundance: .; v_gene: TRBV28; len: 11; j_gene: TRBJ2-1; CDR3aa: CASSEGGEQFF
abundance: medium-sized; v_gene: TRBV20-1; len: 14; j_gene: TRBJ2-1; CDR3aa: CSASSSGKYNEQFF
abundance: medium-sized; v_gene: TRBV12-5; len: 14; j_gene: TRBJ2-1; CDR3aa: CASGDKASYNEQFF
abundance: medium-sized; v_gene: TRBV7-6; len: 13; j_gene: TRBJ1-1; CDR3aa: CASSSSTGGNSFF
abundance: .; v_gene: TRBV29-1; len: 12; j_gene: TRBJ1-5; CDR3aa: CSVGGFDQPQHF
abundance: medium-sized; v_gene: TRBV4-1; len: 14; j_gene: TRBJ2-1; CDR3aa: CASGWYSGFDEQFF
abundance: large; v_gene: TRBV14; len: 16; j_gene: TRBJ2-2; CDR3aa: CASSQTGPGGAGELFF
abundance: .; v_gene: TRBV19; len: 13; j_gene: TRBJ2-2; CDR3aa: CASSIYDTGELFF
abundance: medium-sized; v_gene: TRBV29-1; len: 12; j_gene: TRBJ1-1; CDR3aa: CSVRTEDTEAFF
abundance: medium-sized; v_gene: TRBV9; len: 15; j_gene: TRBJ1-5; CDR3aa: CASSVGSTEGQPQHF
abundance: large; v_gene: TRBV28; len: 15; j_gene: TRBJ2-2; CDR3aa: CASSFWTQNTGELFF
abundance: medium-sized; v_gene: TRBV2; len: 13; j_gene: TRBJ2-5; CDR3aa: CASSAGRGETQYF
abundance: large; v_gene: TRBV2; len: 13; j_gene: TRBJ2-7; CDR3aa: CASSLASSYEQYF
abundance: .; v_gene: TRBV4-1; len: 17; j_gene: TRBJ2-1; CDR3aa: CASSRLLAGEFRNEQFF
abundance: medium-sized; v_gene: TRBV7-8; len: 17; j_gene: TRBJ2-7; CDR3aa: CASSLDRGLGLGHEQYF
abundance: medium-sized; v_gene: TRBV7-3; len: 13; j_gene: TRBJ2-2; CDR3aa: CASSSGAQEELFF
abundance: .; v_gene: TRBV20-1; len: 14; j_gene: TRBJ2-7; CDR3aa: CSARRTGTSYEQYF
abundance: .; v_gene: TRBV29-1; len: 15; j_gene: TRBJ2-7; CDR3aa: CSVGGRTGLVYEQYF
abundance: large; v_gene: TRBV29-1; len: 14; j_gene: TRBJ1-3; CDR3aa: CSVEDGGSLNTIYF
abundance: medium-sized; v_gene: TRBV7-2; len: 12; j_gene: TRBJ2-7; CDR3aa: CASANSGGEQYF
abundance: .; v_gene: TRBV18; len: 13; j_gene: TRBJ2-7; CDR3aa: CASSPTWGDEQYF
abundance: medium-sized; v_gene: TRBV5-1; len: 11; j_gene: TRBJ2-5; CDR3aa: CASSAGQTQYF
abundance: medium-sized; v_gene: TRBV7-9; len: 15; j_gene: TRBJ2-2; CDR3aa: CASRPSDRDPEELFF
abundance: .; v_gene: TRBV5-1; len: 15; j_gene: TRBJ1-4; CDR3aa: CASSVGFSTNEKLFF
abundance: medium-sized; v_gene: TRBV13; len: 16; j_gene: TRBJ2-3; CDR3aa: CASSQWTSDLTDTQYF
abundance: .; v_gene: TRBV2; len: 11; j_gene: TRBJ2-1; CDR3aa: CASSLGDEQFF
abundance: medium-sized; v_gene: TRBV5-6; len: 14; j_gene: TRBJ1-1; CDR3aa: CASSPSGVATEAFF
abundance: medium-sized; v_gene: TRBV9; len: 15; j_gene: TRBJ1-1; CDR3aa: CASSSPGGMNTEAFF
abundance: medium-sized; v_gene: TRBV3-1; len: 13; j_gene: TRBJ1-1; CDR3aa: CASSQQGGGEAFF
abundance: .; v_gene: TRBV29-1; len: 12; j_gene: TRBJ2-7; CDR3aa: CSVERNDYEQYF
abundance: .; v_gene: TRBV5-1; len: 14; j_gene: TRBJ2-1; CDR3aa: CASSPDPGLPQQFF
abundance: .; v_gene: TRBV28; len: 14; j_gene: TRBJ1-1; CDR3aa: CASSNPTRGLEAFF
abundance: .; v_gene: TRBV7-3; len: 16; j_gene: TRBJ1-4; CDR3aa: CASSFPSGASNEKLFF
abundance: .; v_gene: TRBV28; len: 14; j_gene: TRBJ2-1; CDR3aa: CASRHRGLYNEHFF
abundance: medium-sized; v_gene: TRBV4-3; len: 16; j_gene: TRBJ2-3; CDR3aa: CASSQGLSGIADTQYF
abundance: .; v_gene: TRBV7-9; len: 12; j_gene: TRBJ2-5; CDR3aa: CASSSTWETQYF
abundance: large; v_gene: TRBV27; len: 11; j_gene: TRBJ1-1; CDR3aa: CASSYGGEAFF
abundance: .; v_gene: TRBV5-1; len: 17; j_gene: TRBJ1-4; CDR3aa: CASSNYGQLATNEKLFF
abundance: .; v_gene: TRBV4-1; len: 17; j_gene: TRBJ2-3; CDR3aa: CASSQVPSGRSTDTQYF
abundance: medium-sized; v_gene: TRBV5-6; len: 16; j_gene: TRBJ2-2; CDR3aa: CASSLELAGGAGELFF
abundance: .; v_gene: TRBV5-1; len: 14; j_gene: TRBJ1-1; CDR3aa: CASSLEAGNTEAFF
abundance: .; v_gene: TRBV4-2; len: 15; j_gene: TRBJ2-2; CDR3aa: CASSPWTSGSGELFF
abundance: large; v_gene: TRBV28; len: 17; j_gene: TRBJ2-2; CDR3aa: CASSFWLAYRDTGELFF
abundance: .; v_gene: TRBV7-9; len: 17; j_gene: TRBJ2-1; CDR3aa: CASSLVESSGRYNEQFF
abundance: large; v_gene: TRBV15; len: 14; j_gene: TRBJ2-1; CDR3aa: CATSRDWAHNEQFF
abundance: medium-sized; v_gene: TRBV7-3; len: 13; j_gene: TRBJ2-3; CDR3aa: CASSVTGTDTQYF
abundance: medium-sized; v_gene: TRBV19; len: 13; j_gene: TRBJ1-5; CDR3aa: CASRTGSNQPQHF
abundance: medium-sized; v_gene: TRBV15; len: 17; j_gene: TRBJ2-3; CDR3aa: CATSRGRRGSSTDTQYF
abundance: medium-sized; v_gene: TRBV5-6; len: 15; j_gene: TRBJ2-1; CDR3aa: CASSLELAGYNEQFF
abundance: medium-sized; v_gene: TRBV5-1; len: 14; j_gene: TRBJ1-2; CDR3aa: CASSLAVQGDGYTF
abundance: medium-sized; v_gene: TRBV7-2; len: 12; j_gene: TRBJ2-1; CDR3aa: CASSLPFLEPFF
abundance: medium-sized; v_gene: TRBV12-3/TRBV12-4; len: 13; j_gene: TRBJ1-2; CDR3aa: CASSFMRNYGYTF
abundance: medium-sized; v_gene: TRBV4-3; len: 15; j_gene: TRBJ2-1; CDR3aa: CASSQDRGRAHEQFF
abundance: medium-sized; v_gene: TRBV20-1; len: 13; j_gene: TRBJ2-7; CDR3aa: CSARDHRDHEQYF
abundance: medium-sized; v_gene: TRBV4-3; len: 13; j_gene: TRBJ1-2; CDR3aa: CASSPSLLNGYTF
abundance: .; v_gene: TRBV10-3; len: 16; j_gene: TRBJ2-5; CDR3aa: CAISERPGQGRETQYF
abundance: medium-sized; v_gene: TRBV20-1; len: 11; j_gene: TRBJ2-1; CDR3aa: CSASTTGQRFF
abundance: large; v_gene: TRBV20-1; len: 15; j_gene: TRBJ2-5; CDR3aa: CSARAPTSGGETQYF